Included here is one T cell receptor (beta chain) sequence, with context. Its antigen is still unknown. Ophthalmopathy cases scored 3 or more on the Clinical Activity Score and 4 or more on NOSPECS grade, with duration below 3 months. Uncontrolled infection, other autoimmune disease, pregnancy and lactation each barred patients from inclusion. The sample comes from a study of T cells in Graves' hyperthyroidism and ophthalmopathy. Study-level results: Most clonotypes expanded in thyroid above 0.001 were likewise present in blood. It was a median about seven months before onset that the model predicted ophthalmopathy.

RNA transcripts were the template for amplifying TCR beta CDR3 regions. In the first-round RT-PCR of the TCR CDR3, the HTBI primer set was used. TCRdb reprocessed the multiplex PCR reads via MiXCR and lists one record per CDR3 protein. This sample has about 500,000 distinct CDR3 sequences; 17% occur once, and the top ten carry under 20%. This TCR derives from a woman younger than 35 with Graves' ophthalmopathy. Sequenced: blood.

The CDR3 region is CASSEDDREGTEAFF. In nucleotides, the CDR3 is TGTGCCAGCAGTGAAGATGACAGGGAGGGAACTGAAGCTTTCTTT. J is TRBJ1-1 and V is TRBV6-1; TRBD1 matches 7 bases. Germline V gene sequence: CDR1 MNHNS, CDR2 SASEGT. The CDR3 consists of 15 residues. J lost 5 bases, V lost 1 base, and 7 bases had no gene match.